These T cell receptor beta chains were read from a single sample in a study of T-cell memory formation after mild COVID-19. TCRdb passed the 5' RACE reads through MiXCR, listing each CDR3 protein once. Found here are tens of thousands of distinct CDR3 sequences, approximately 15% of them singletons; the top ten hold 31%. Sequenced: PBMCs or a T cell subset sorted from them (not recorded which). These receptors all stem from an adult woman who had mild COVID-19 (a few samples of this study predate the infection). Cell type and time point are not known. CDR3s include the opening cysteine and the closing phenylalanine or tryptophan. The order of the fields is D gene, V gene, clone size, J gene, CDR3 length, CDR3 protein, CDR3 DNA. D genes are given only for firm matches. Where a row states a size, it is once, few, many or the class of an expanded clone; other rows omit it.

D gene: NA
V gene: TRBV9
clone size: NA
J gene: TRBJ2-2
CDR3 length: 12
CDR3 protein: CASTQGAGELFF
CDR3 DNA: TGTGCCAGCACGCAGGGAGCCGGGGAGCTGTTTTTT

D gene: NA
V gene: TRBV13
clone size: NA
J gene: TRBJ1-4
CDR3 length: 15
CDR3 protein: CASSWSEGLNEKLFF
CDR3 DNA: TGTGCCAGCAGTTGGTCGGAAGGCCTGAATGAAAAACTGTTTTTT

D gene: TRBD2
V gene: TRBV10-3
clone size: NA
J gene: TRBJ2-1
CDR3 length: 17
CDR3 protein: CAISEGSSGSPDNEQFF
CDR3 DNA: TGTGCCATCAGTGAGGGGTCTAGCGGGAGCCCAGACAATGAGCAGTTCTTC

D gene: NA
V gene: TRBV4-1
clone size: few
J gene: TRBJ2-1
CDR3 length: 16
CDR3 protein: CASSQESVPSVNEQFF
CDR3 DNA: TGCGCCAGCAGCCAAGAATCCGTCCCGAGCGTTAATGAGCAGTTCTTC

D gene: NA
V gene: TRBV24-1
clone size: few
J gene: TRBJ2-5
CDR3 length: 17
CDR3 protein: CATSDYPGEVDQETQYF
CDR3 DNA: TGTGCCACCAGTGACTATCCCGGAGAGGTGGACCAAGAGACCCAGTACTTC

D gene: NA
V gene: TRBV15
clone size: NA
J gene: TRBJ2-2
CDR3 length: 15
CDR3 protein: CATSVTSENTGELFF
CDR3 DNA: TGTGCCACCAGTGTGACTAGTGAGAACACCGGGGAGCTGTTTTTT

D gene: NA
V gene: TRBV11-2
clone size: NA
J gene: TRBJ2-3
CDR3 length: 13
CDR3 protein: CASSGTAADTQYF
CDR3 DNA: TGTGCCAGCAGCGGCACGGCCGCAGATACGCAGTATTTT

D gene: TRBD2
V gene: TRBV4-1
clone size: few
J gene: TRBJ2-1
CDR3 length: 18
CDR3 protein: CASSQESSGEYSYNEQFF
CDR3 DNA: TGCGCCAGCAGCCAAGAATCTAGCGGGGAGTACTCCTACAATGAGCAGTTCTTC

D gene: NA
V gene: TRBV6-5
clone size: few
J gene: TRBJ1-2
CDR3 length: 14
CDR3 protein: CASSYPGSRDGYTF
CDR3 DNA: TGTGCCAGCAGTTACCCTGGGAGTCGGGATGGCTACACCTTC

D gene: NA
V gene: TRBV12-3/TRBV12-4
clone size: few
J gene: TRBJ2-7
CDR3 length: 14
CDR3 protein: CASTKAEVMYEQYF
CDR3 DNA: TGTGCCAGCACCAAGGCTGAGGTAATGTACGAGCAGTACTTC

D gene: TRBD2
V gene: TRBV9
clone size: few
J gene: TRBJ2-1
CDR3 length: 16
CDR3 protein: CASSGAGGGAYNEQFF
CDR3 DNA: TGTGCCAGCAGCGGGGCCGGCGGGGGAGCTTACAATGAGCAGTTCTTC

D gene: NA
V gene: TRBV12-3/TRBV12-4
clone size: NA
J gene: TRBJ2-3
CDR3 length: 14
CDR3 protein: CASSLELAGDTQYF
CDR3 DNA: TGTGCCAGCAGTTTGGAGCTAGCCGGAGATACGCAGTATTTT

D gene: NA
V gene: TRBV7-2
clone size: NA
J gene: TRBJ2-1
CDR3 length: 12
CDR3 protein: CASSALYGEQFF
CDR3 DNA: TGTGCCAGCAGCGCCCTCTATGGTGAGCAGTTCTTC

D gene: NA
V gene: TRBV5-1
clone size: few
J gene: TRBJ2-7
CDR3 length: 13
CDR3 protein: CASSSGTSYEQYF
CDR3 DNA: TGCGCCAGCAGCTCAGGTACCTCCTACGAGCAGTACTTC

D gene: NA
V gene: TRBV29-1
clone size: few
J gene: TRBJ2-1
CDR3 length: 13
CDR3 protein: CSVEGRQGGEQFF
CDR3 DNA: TGCAGCGTTGAAGGGCGCCAGGGGGGTGAGCAGTTCTTC

D gene: NA
V gene: TRBV6-2/TRBV6-3
clone size: NA
J gene: TRBJ2-3
CDR3 length: 17
CDR3 protein: CASSYPQASPSTDTQYF
CDR3 DNA: TGTGCCAGCAGTTACCCTCAGGCTAGCCCTAGCACAGATACGCAGTATTTT

D gene: NA
V gene: TRBV5-1
clone size: NA
J gene: TRBJ2-7
CDR3 length: 15
CDR3 protein: CASSSETALGYEQYF
CDR3 DNA: TGCGCCAGCAGCTCGGAGACAGCGCTTGGCTACGAGCAGTACTTC